This is a list of T cell receptor beta chains from one sample in a study of blood T cell repertoires in COVID-19. Sequenced by immunoSEQ multiplex PCR; TCRdb stores in-frame clones only, minus some. The sample carries about 360,000 clones, around 84% recorded once. The specimen sequenced was peripheral blood. The receptors stem from a human donor in a cohort sampled during active COVID-19. CDR3s include the opening cysteine and the closing phenylalanine or tryptophan. Fields, in order: D gene, clone size, V gene, J gene, CDR3 DNA, CDR3 protein. D genes are given only for firm matches. Some rows mark clone size as missing; the rest say once, few, many or name a class of expanded clone.

D: TRBD1; size: NA; V: TRBV28; J: TRBJ1-5; DNA: TGTGCCAGCAGTTCTTACAGGGGAGATCAGCCCCAGCATTTT; CDR3: CASSSYRGDQPQHF
D: TRBD1; size: NA; V: TRBV19; J: TRBJ1-2; DNA: TGTGCCCGCTCCAAGAAGCCTGACAGGGCTCATTACTATGGCTACACCTTC; CDR3: CARSKKPDRAHYYGYTF
D: NA; size: NA; V: TRBV10-3; J: TRBJ2-7; DNA: TGTGCCACCCGACTAGATCTCGAGCAGTACTTC; CDR3: CATRLDLEQYF
D: NA; size: once; V: TRBV7-2; J: TRBJ1-1; DNA: TGTGCCAGCAGCCTATCCAGGGCAACGAACACTGAAGCTTTCTTT; CDR3: CASSLSRATNTEAFF
D: NA; size: few; V: TRBV21-1; J: TRBJ1-2; DNA: TGTGCCAGCAGCAAAGATGAGACAGGGAATGGCTACACCTTC; CDR3: CASSKDETGNGYTF
D: TRBD2; size: NA; V: TRBV12-5; J: TRBJ2-3; DNA: TGTGCTAGCGGGGGGGCGGGCACAGATACGCAGTATTTT; CDR3: CASGGAGTDTQYF
D: TRBD1; size: NA; V: TRBV6-2/TRBV6-3; J: TRBJ1-5; DNA: TGTGCCAGCAGTTGGGAGACAGGGGTCCAGCCCCAGCATTTT; CDR3: CASSWETGVQPQHF
D: TRBD2; size: NA; V: TRBV7-9; J: TRBJ2-1; DNA: TGTGCCAGCACCGCGACTAGCGGGATCTTTAATGAGCAGTTCTTC; CDR3: CASTATSGIFNEQFF
D: NA; size: NA; V: TRBV5-1; J: TRBJ2-6; DNA: TGCGCCAGCAGCGGGGACACCACTGTTGTCCTGACTTTC; CDR3: CASSGDTTVVLTF
D: TRBD1; size: NA; V: TRBV30; J: TRBJ1-2; DNA: TGTGCCTGGACAGGGGGAGCAAGCTACACCTTC; CDR3: CAWTGGASYTF
D: NA; size: NA; V: TRBV14; J: TRBJ2-5; DNA: TGTGCCAGCAGCCAAGTGTGGAGCGATCAGTACTTC; CDR3: CASSQVWSDQYF
D: NA; size: NA; V: TRBV19; J: TRBJ2-7; DNA: TGTGCCAGTAGTATTGGCGGGGAAGGCTCCTACGAGCAGTACTTC; CDR3: CASSIGGEGSYEQYF
D: NA; size: NA; V: TRBV24-1; J: TRBJ2-5; DNA: TGTGCCACCAGTGATTTGGGCCCCCCGGAGACCCAGTACTTC; CDR3: CATSDLGPPETQYF
D: TRBD2; size: NA; V: TRBV9; J: TRBJ2-2; DNA: TGTGCCAGCAGCGTGGGACTAGCGGGGGGTACCGGGGAGCTGTTTTTT; CDR3: CASSVGLAGGTGELFF
D: TRBD1; size: once; V: TRBV14; J: TRBJ1-6; DNA: TGTGCCAGCAGCCAAAGCCAGGGGGTAAACTCACCCCTCCACTTT; CDR3: CASSQSQGVNSPLHF
D: TRBD2; size: NA; V: TRBV27; J: TRBJ2-1; DNA: TGTGCCAGCAGCGCCTCCCGACTAGCGGGAGGGGATGAGCAGTTCTTC; CDR3: CASSASRLAGGDEQFF
D: NA; size: NA; V: TRBV20-1; J: TRBJ1-3; DNA: TGCAGTGCTAGTAACCTAGGGGCTTGGGGAAACACCATATATTTT; CDR3: CSASNLGAWGNTIYF
D: TRBD2; size: medium-sized; V: TRBV6-1; J: TRBJ2-5; DNA: TGTGCCAGCAGTGAACTAGCGGGAGGGCCGAAGACCCAGTACTTC; CDR3: CASSELAGGPKTQYF
D: NA; size: NA; V: TRBV28; J: TRBJ1-3; DNA: TGTGCCAGCACCCCGGGCTCTGGAAACACCATATATTTT; CDR3: CASTPGSGNTIYF
D: TRBD2; size: NA; V: TRBV6-5; J: TRBJ2-1; DNA: TGTGCCAGCAGCTCTCTAGCGGGAGGGCGGAATGAGCAGTTCTTC; CDR3: CASSSLAGGRNEQFF
D: TRBD1; size: NA; V: TRBV5-1; J: TRBJ1-2; DNA: TGCGCCAGCAGCCGTGGACAGGGAGGGGACTATGGCTACACCTTC; CDR3: CASSRGQGGDYGYTF
D: TRBD2; size: NA; V: TRBV4-2; J: TRBJ2-1; DNA: TGTGCCAGCAGCCGGACTAGCGGCCACAATGAGCAGTTCTTC; CDR3: CASSRTSGHNEQFF
D: TRBD2; size: NA; V: TRBV18; J: TRBJ2-3; DNA: TGTGCCAGCTCACCGCAGTCTAGCGGGAGAAAAGATACGCAGTATTTT; CDR3: CASSPQSSGRKDTQYF
D: TRBD2; size: NA; V: TRBV5-4; J: TRBJ2-1; DNA: TGTGCCAGCAGCTTGGAGCGGGCGGGAGCTTACAATGAGCAGTTCTTC; CDR3: CASSLERAGAYNEQFF
D: NA; size: NA; V: TRBV19; J: TRBJ1-6; DNA: TGTGCCAGTAGTCAGGGGATAAATTCACCCCTCCACTTT; CDR3: CASSQGINSPLHF
D: TRBD1; size: NA; V: TRBV6-5; J: TRBJ1-4; DNA: TGTGCCAGCAGTAAACTCGACAGGGGTAGGGAAAAACTGTTTTTT; CDR3: CASSKLDRGREKLFF
D: NA; size: NA; V: TRBV19; J: TRBJ2-1; DNA: TGTGCCAGTAAGGAAGAGGACACAAACAGTTACAATGAGCAGTTCTTC; CDR3: CASKEEDTNSYNEQFF
D: TRBD1; size: NA; V: TRBV2; J: TRBJ1-5; DNA: TGTGCCAGCAGCCGGACAGGGAGGAGCAATCAGCCCCAGCATTTT; CDR3: CASSRTGRSNQPQHF
D: NA; size: few; V: TRBV3-1/TRBV3-2; J: TRBJ1-2; DNA: TGTGCCAGCAGCCCCTCTCAGGGTTATGGCTACACCTTC; CDR3: CASSPSQGYGYTF
D: TRBD1; size: NA; V: TRBV9; J: TRBJ1-2; DNA: TGTGCCAGCAGCCGGGACAGGGGGAGGAACTATGGCTACACCTTC; CDR3: CASSRDRGRNYGYTF
D: NA; size: NA; V: TRBV27; J: TRBJ1-5; DNA: TGTGCCAGCAGCTTAAGGGACCCGGGACTGGGTCAGCCCCAGCATTTT; CDR3: CASSLRDPGLGQPQHF
D: TRBD1; size: NA; V: TRBV7-8; J: TRBJ1-2; DNA: TGTGCCAGCAGCTCAAACAGGGGTGGGAGCTACACCTTC; CDR3: CASSSNRGGSYTF
D: TRBD2; size: NA; V: TRBV5-8; J: TRBJ2-5; DNA: TGTGCCAGCAGCTCCGGACTAGCGGGAGATAAGACCCAGTACTTC; CDR3: CASSSGLAGDKTQYF
D: NA; size: NA; V: TRBV30; J: TRBJ1-3; DNA: TGTGCCTGGAGTGTAATAGAAGGAGGGGACACCATATATTTT; CDR3: CAWSVIEGGDTIYF
D: NA; size: NA; V: TRBV24-1; J: TRBJ1-1; DNA: TGTGCCACACAGGAGGGCCCGAACACTGAAGCTTTCTTT; CDR3: CATQEGPNTEAFF
D: NA; size: NA; V: TRBV19; J: TRBJ1-2; DNA: TGTGCCAGTATGATCTCGGCAGGGGCGCCAGGTGGCTACACCTTC; CDR3: CASMISAGAPGGYTF
D: TRBD1; size: NA; V: TRBV9; J: TRBJ2-3; DNA: TGTGCCAGCAGCGTGAGACAGGGGGTTCTCACAGATACGCAGTATTTT; CDR3: CASSVRQGVLTDTQYF
D: TRBD1; size: NA; V: TRBV15; J: TRBJ1-6; DNA: TGTGCCACCAGCAGCGGACAGGGGTACTCACCCCTCCACTTT; CDR3: CATSSGQGYSPLHF
D: NA; size: NA; V: TRBV7-9; J: TRBJ1-2; DNA: TGTGCCAGCAGCTTCAGGACAGTCTATGGCTACACCTTC; CDR3: CASSFRTVYGYTF
D: NA; size: NA; V: TRBV5-1; J: TRBJ2-7; DNA: TGCGCCAGCAGCTTGGGCGACTCTTCCTACGAGCAGTACTTC; CDR3: CASSLGDSSYEQYF
D: NA; size: few; V: TRBV20-1; J: TRBJ1-5; DNA: TGCAGTGCTAGTCCCCTATTGAGGCCCCAGCATTTT; CDR3: CSASPLLRPQHF
D: NA; size: NA; V: TRBV4-1; J: TRBJ1-4; DNA: TGCGCCAGCAGCCAGGGGGGAGTGGGGGCTAATGAAAAACTGTTTTTT; CDR3: CASSQGGVGANEKLFF
D: TRBD2; size: once; V: TRBV25-1; J: TRBJ2-7; DNA: TGTGCCAGCAGTGCCGGCGGGGGGGCCCCCTACGAGCAGTACTTC; CDR3: CASSAGGGAPYEQYF
D: NA; size: once; V: TRBV27; J: TRBJ2-7; DNA: TGTGCCAGCAGTTTATCGCCCCTAGGGGCGAGGGAGCAGTACTTC; CDR3: CASSLSPLGAREQYF
D: NA; size: NA; V: TRBV7-2; J: TRBJ1-5; DNA: TGTGCCAGCAGCTACCGGGGTGGTGATCAGCCCCAGCATTTT; CDR3: CASSYRGGDQPQHF
D: NA; size: NA; V: TRBV25-1; J: TRBJ1-2; DNA: TGTGCCAGCAGTCGGGGGGCGGGCGGCTACACCTTC; CDR3: CASSRGAGGYTF
D: NA; size: NA; V: TRBV6-5; J: TRBJ1-1; DNA: TGTGCCAGCAGTTACACAGAGAACACTGAAGCTTTCTTT; CDR3: CASSYTENTEAFF
D: TRBD1; size: once; V: TRBV13; J: TRBJ1-2; DNA: TGTGCCAGCAGTAGAACGGACAGGGTTAATGGCTACACCTTC; CDR3: CASSRTDRVNGYTF
D: NA; size: NA; V: TRBV11-2; J: TRBJ1-3; DNA: TGTGCCAGCAGCCCGGGTTTCGATGGAAACACCATATATTTT; CDR3: CASSPGFDGNTIYF